Listed below are T cell receptor beta chains from one sample, sequenced in a study of cytomegalovirus exposure and HLA in healthy donors. Sequencing used immunoSEQ multiplex PCR; TCRdb keeps in-frame clones, though not all of them. Among about 170,000 clones, approximately 67% were seen once, and the ten largest hold about 3.2%. The specimen was PBMCs. The receptors derive from a middle-aged man in good health and CMV-seronegative. Each CDR3 is given with its conserved first and last residue. D genes are given only for firm matches. Not every row has a clone size; where given, it reads once, few, many or a size class.

abundance,d_gene,v_gene,j_gene,len,CDR3nt,CDR3aa
NA,NA,TRBV2,TRBJ2-5,13,TGTGCCAGCACGTTGACACATCAAGAGACCCAGTACTTC,CASTLTHQETQYF
NA,NA,TRBV27,TRBJ2-2,18,TGTGCCAGCAGAACAACACAAACGTGGTCCTCGAACACCGGGGAGCTGTTTTTT,CASRTTQTWSSNTGELFF
NA,NA,TRBV2,TRBJ1-6,17,TGTGCCAGCAGTGAAGGGGGGCAGAACTCCTATAATTCACCCCTCCACTTT,CASSEGGQNSYNSPLHF
NA,TRBD1,TRBV15,TRBJ1-2,14,TGTGCCACCAGCGGGGACAGGGGGAACTATGGCTACACCTTC,CATSGDRGNYGYTF
NA,TRBD1,TRBV25-1,TRBJ2-1,17,TGTGCCAGCAGTGAGACAGGGGGCGGAAATCCCTACAATGAGCAGTTCTTC,CASSETGGGNPYNEQFF
NA,TRBD2,TRBV9,TRBJ2-7,14,TGTGCCAGCAGCGGTACTAGCGGGAGGGACGAGCAGTACTTC,CASSGTSGRDEQYF
NA,TRBD2,TRBV6-5,TRBJ2-7,15,TGTGCCAGCAGTAACCCCGGGACTAGTCAGGGCGAGCAGTACTTC,CASSNPGTSQGEQYF
few,NA,TRBV11-2,TRBJ2-3,14,TGTGCCAGCAACCCTCGAGGCCACACAGATACGCAGTATTTT,CASNPRGHTDTQYF
NA,NA,TRBV7-2,TRBJ1-5,14,TGTGCCAGCAGCCTACGGGTCCTCGATCAGCCCCAGCATTTT,CASSLRVLDQPQHF
NA,NA,TRBV7-9,TRBJ2-5,14,TGTGCCAGCAGCCTTCTGGGCAGCCCAGGGACCCAGTACTTC,CASSLLGSPGTQYF
NA,NA,TRBV9,TRBJ2-5,15,TGTGCCAGCAGCACGGCCGGACTGTACCAAGAGACCCAGTACTTC,CASSTAGLYQETQYF
few,TRBD2,TRBV6-4,TRBJ2-1,14,TGTGCCAGCAGAGCAGCGGGAGGATACAATGAGCAGTTCTTC,CASRAAGGYNEQFF
NA,TRBD2,TRBV6-1,TRBJ2-1,17,TGTGCCAGCAGTGGGCCGGGACTAGCGGGGGCGGGAAATGAGCAGTTCTTC,CASSGPGLAGAGNEQFF
NA,NA,TRBV29-1,TRBJ2-5,13,TGCAGCGTTGAATCAGGGGAGAGGGAGACCCAGTACTTC,CSVESGERETQYF
NA,NA,TRBV28,TRBJ1-1,13,TGTGCCAGCATGCAGGGCATGAACACTGAAGCTTTCTTT,CASMQGMNTEAFF
few,NA,TRBV5-8,TRBJ1-5,14,TGTGCCAGCAGCTCGCGGACAGAAGCTCAGCCCCAGCATTTT,CASSSRTEAQPQHF
NA,TRBD1,TRBV10-3,TRBJ1-4,16,TGTGCCATCAGTGTTACACCGGGACAGGGGAATGAAAAACTGTTTTTT,CAISVTPGQGNEKLFF
NA,TRBD1,TRBV7-9,TRBJ2-6,16,TGTGCCAGCAGCTCCGACAGGGGCTCTGGGGCCAACGTCCTGACTTTC,CASSSDRGSGANVLTF
few,TRBD1,TRBV5-1,TRBJ1-1,16,TGCGCCAGCAGCACAGGGGGCGCGGCCCTGCTCACTGAAGCTTTCTTT,CASSTGGAALLTEAFF
once,TRBD2,TRBV7-9,TRBJ2-1,15,TGTGCCAGCAGCTTCCGGACTAGCGGGGCAAATGAGCAGTTCTTC,CASSFRTSGANEQFF
NA,NA,TRBV9,TRBJ2-3,14,TGTGCCAGCAGCGTAGGTCAGGGAACAGATACGCAGTATTTT,CASSVGQGTDTQYF
few,NA,TRBV2,TRBJ2-7,12,TGTGCCAGCAGTGACCAGGGTTACGAGCAGTACTTC,CASSDQGYEQYF
few,TRBD2,TRBV9,TRBJ2-1,19,TGTGCCAGCAGCGTAGGAAGGATACTTAGCGGGAGCTCCTACAATGAGCAGTTCTTC,CASSVGRILSGSSYNEQFF
once,TRBD2,TRBV19,TRBJ2-7,16,TGTGCCAGTAGTAGCGGGACTAGCGGGAGGAACGACGAGCAGTACTTC,CASSSGTSGRNDEQYF
NA,NA,TRBV6-5,TRBJ1-4,16,TGTGCCAGCAGTTACGAGGGAACTGGGTTCAATGAAAAACTGTTTTTT,CASSYEGTGFNEKLFF
few,NA,TRBV11-2,TRBJ2-3,12,TGTGCCAGCGCACTTGGGAGGGATACGCAGTATTTT,CASALGRDTQYF
few,NA,TRBV28,TRBJ1-6,11,TGTGCCAGCAGCCTTAATTCACCCCTCCACTTT,CASSLNSPLHF
NA,NA,TRBV19,TRBJ2-2,14,TGTGCCAGTAACTGGGGCCCGAACACCGGGGAGCTGTTTTTT,CASNWGPNTGELFF
NA,TRBD1,TRBV7-9,TRBJ2-7,14,TGTTCCAGCAGCTCGACAGGGCCTTCCTACGAGCAGTACTTC,CSSSSTGPSYEQYF
NA,NA,TRBV7-3,TRBJ2-2,17,TGTGCCAGCAGCGCTAAAAACGGGTTAGCGAACACCGGGGAGCTGTTTTTT,CASSAKNGLANTGELFF
few,TRBD2,TRBV7-9,TRBJ2-1,16,TGTTCCAGCAGCTTAGGGACCAGCGGGAGTTCGAATGAGCAGTTCTTC,CSSSLGTSGSSNEQFF
NA,NA,TRBV9,TRBJ2-5,14,TGTGCCAGCAGCGTAGGGCAGTTCCAAGAGACCCAGTACTTC,CASSVGQFQETQYF
NA,NA,TRBV27,TRBJ1-5,15,TGTGCCAGCAGTCCAAGAGGGACAAGCAATCAGCCTCAGCATTTT,CASSPRGTSNQPQHF
NA,NA,TRBV6-5,TRBJ2-6,15,TGTGCCAGCACCTGGCGGAGCTCTGGGGCCAACGTCCTGACTTTC,CASTWRSSGANVLTF
NA,NA,TRBV5-1,TRBJ2-2,13,TGCGCCACCACCACAGGAGTCACCGGGGAGCTGTTTTTT,CATTTGVTGELFF
NA,NA,TRBV5-5,TRBJ1-1,13,TGTGCCAGCAGCTTGGCCCAGGAAACTGAAGCTTTCTTT,CASSLAQETEAFF
NA,NA,TRBV11-2,TRBJ1-4,13,TGTGCCAGCAGCTTTACAGGAAATGAAAAACTGTTTTTT,CASSFTGNEKLFF
NA,TRBD2,TRBV19,TRBJ2-3,17,TGTGCCAGTAGTATGGATGTAGCGGGAGGACTCACAGATACGCAGTATTTT,CASSMDVAGGLTDTQYF
NA,NA,TRBV5-1,TRBJ1-1,15,TGCGCCAGCAGCTTGAGTTACGGAGCGCGCACTGAAGCTTTCTTT,CASSLSYGARTEAFF
NA,NA,TRBV4-1,TRBJ1-1,18,TGCGCCAGCAGCCTAGATCGGGGAACCCGCGGGGGTGCCACTGAAGCTTTCTTT,CASSLDRGTRGGATEAFF
NA,NA,TRBV9,TRBJ1-4,10,TGTGCCAGCAGCCCTATCGTTCTGTTTTTT,CASSPIVLFF
NA,TRBD1,TRBV27,TRBJ2-7,14,TGTGCCAGCAGTCCCGGGACAGGGCCCTACGAGCAGTACTTC,CASSPGTGPYEQYF
few,TRBD1,TRBV2,TRBJ2-7,16,TGTGCCAGCAGTGCTTCCGGGACAGGGAATATCTACGAGCAGTACTTC,CASSASGTGNIYEQYF
NA,NA,TRBV29-1,TRBJ1-2,12,TGCAGCGTTGACAGGGTTCACTATGGCTACACCTTC,CSVDRVHYGYTF
once,TRBD1,TRBV28,TRBJ2-5,13,TGTGCCAGCAGGACAGGGTCACAAGAGACCCAGTACTTC,CASRTGSQETQYF
NA,NA,TRBV29-1,TRBJ2-7,12,TGCAGCGTTGATAATGGTCGGCGGGAGCAGTACTTC,CSVDNGRREQYF
NA,NA,TRBV7-8,TRBJ2-3,15,TGTGCCAGCGGCTCCTCCCTTAGCGACACAGATACGCAGTATTTT,CASGSSLSDTDTQYF
many,NA,TRBV29-1,TRBJ1-1,12,TGCAGCGTTTTGACAGCGAACACTGAAGCTTTCTTT,CSVLTANTEAFF
NA,TRBD2,TRBV28,TRBJ2-5,18,TGTGCCAGCAGTTCGTCCGGGACTAGCGGGGGGGGTCTCGAGACCCAGTACTTC,CASSSSGTSGGGLETQYF
NA,TRBD1,TRBV7-2,TRBJ2-2,14,TGTGCCAGCAGCGATCGACAGGGGCCCGGGGAGCTGTTTTTT,CASSDRQGPGELFF
NA,NA,TRBV23-1,TRBJ2-7,15,TGCGCCAGCAGTCAAGTTGGCGGTCTCCTCTACGAGCAGTACTTC,CASSQVGGLLYEQYF
NA,NA,TRBV4-2,TRBJ2-7,16,TGTGCCAGCAGCCAAGATGGGAGTAGCGCGTCCTACGAGCAGTACTTC,CASSQDGSSASYEQYF
NA,TRBD1,TRBV19,TRBJ1-2,17,TGTGCCAGTAGTATACCTCGGACAGGGGGCACCAACTATGGCTACACCTTC,CASSIPRTGGTNYGYTF
NA,TRBD2,TRBV27,TRBJ2-7,14,TGTGCCAGCAGTTCTCCGACTAGCGGCTACGAGCAGTACTTC,CASSSPTSGYEQYF
NA,TRBD2,TRBV11-3,TRBJ2-1,15,TGTGCCAGCAGCCTAAGTCGCGGGGGGAACAATGAGCAGTTCTTC,CASSLSRGGNNEQFF
NA,NA,TRBV4-2,TRBJ2-7,13,TGTGCCAGCAGCAGAGGATCGAGCTACGAGCAGTACTTC,CASSRGSSYEQYF
NA,NA,TRBV11-2,TRBJ2-3,15,TGTGCCAGCAGCTTAGATTGGAGAAGTGAGCGTGCGCAGTATTTT,CASSLDWRSERAQYF
NA,NA,TRBV5-4,TRBJ1-6,15,TGTGCCAGCACCACAAACGGACAGATTAATTCACCCCTCCACTTT,CASTTNGQINSPLHF
NA,TRBD1,TRBV5-4,TRBJ2-1,17,TGTGCCAGCAGCGAAGGACAGGGACCCAATTCGGTCCATGAGCAGTTCTTC,CASSEGQGPNSVHEQFF
few,NA,TRBV27,TRBJ2-7,14,TGTGCCAGCAGTTTCGGGGTGGGTACCTACGAGCAGTACTTC,CASSFGVGTYEQYF